The clone carrying this TCR beta chain turned up a few times. The target antigen is unknown. TCRdb's copy holds only in-frame clones and misses some; the assay was immunoSEQ multiplex PCR. The repertoire includes about 35,000 clones, about 85% of them detected once, and 1.1% sits in the top ten. These data originate in a study of T cells in narcolepsy. Overall study context: Patients with NT1 or NT2 and healthy control donors were enrolled. Study-wide points: HCRT-specific and TRIB2-specific autoreactive clonotypes appeared among same-patient CSF and blood CD4+ clonotypes.

Germline loops: CDR1 SGHRS, CDR2 YFSETQ. The CDR3 runs 15 residues. The V end was cut by 0 bases, the J end by 6 bases, with 14 bases between. This rearrangement joins TRBV5-1 to TRBJ2-3; tentative D call: TRBD1 (5 bases). The TCR sequence derives from a human donor in good health. Sequencing input: memory (CD45RA-) CD4+ T cells from blood. The CDR3 DNA reads as TGCGCCAGCAGCTTGGCTTCTGGGGCATGGGATACGCAGTATTTT. Amino acids: CASSLASGAWDTQYF. Using reference TRBV5-1 and TRBJ2-3 for the parts outside the CDR3, the full variable domain is KAGVTQTPRYLIKTRGQQVTLSCSPISGHRSVSWYQQTPGQGLQFLFEYFSETQRNKGNFPGRFSGRQFSNSRSEMNVSTLELGDSALYLCASSLASGAWDTQYFGPGTRLTVL.